The T cell receptor beta chain under discussion was sequenced for a study of cytomegalovirus exposure and HLA in healthy donors. Overall study: Of over 300 genotyped donors, around 76% clustered with self-reported Caucasian donors. Overall study findings and caveats: Excluded: some indistinguishable V segments such as TRBV6-2 and TRBV6-3.

This CDR3 is built from 12 residues. With 2 bases clipped from V and 6 bases from J, the junction kept 1 base outside the gene matches. CDR1 is LGHNA, CDR2 YNFKEQ, per germline. 60 Vbeta and 13 Jbeta primers were used in PCR. Only in-frame clones appear in the TCRdb table, and some are missing; sequencing was by immunoSEQ multiplex PCR. The table includes 250,000 to 350,000 clones, about four fifths detected once. As regards this clone: Antigen unknown.

The chain employs TRBV4-2 and TRBJ2-7; 7 nucleotides line up with TRBD1. The clonotype comes from a girl aged 2-10 years in good health and CMV-seronegative. Sequencing used PBMCs. The CDR3 sequence: CASSQNRGEQYF. CDR3 nucleotides: TGTGCCAGCAGCCAAAACAGGGGCGAGCAGTACTTC.